The 14 T cell receptor beta chains given below trace back to one sample, sequenced in a study of blood T cell repertoires in COVID-19. The repertoire was sequenced with immunoSEQ multiplex PCR; TCRdb's copy has only in-frame clones and lacks some. The sample consists of 70,000 to 75,000 clones, roughly four fifths of them appearing once. Material for sequencing was peripheral blood. Source of these receptors: an older woman with acute or convalescent COVID-19.

This CDR3 is CASSKQGSAQPQHF. In nucleotides, the CDR3 is TGTGCCAGCAGTAAACAGGGTTCCGCTCAGCCCCAGCATTTT. V and J are TRBV2 and TRBJ1-5, with D perhaps TRBD1 (6 bases). Trimming pared 5 bases from V and 6 bases from J, leaving 14 bases between. The germline V gene encodes CDR1 SNHLY and CDR2 FYNNEI. The CDR3 length is 14 residues. Together with reference TRBV2 and TRBJ1-5, the CDR3 gives the full variable domain: EPEVTQTPSHQVTQMGQEVILRCVPISNHLYFYWYRQILGQKVEFLVSFYNNEISEKSEIFDDQFSVERPDGSNFTLKIRSTKLEDSAMYFCASSKQGSAQPQHFGDGTRLSIL.

This chain uses TRBV15 with TRBJ1-1, with D perhaps TRBD1 (6 bases). Germline CDR1 LNHNV, CDR2 YYDKDF (reference sequence). V gave up 5 bases and J gave up 1 base, with 11 bases separating them. This CDR3 contains 14 residues. The CDR3 here is CATSASQGNTEAFF. The CDR3 coding sequence is TGTGCCACCAGCGCATCACAGGGGAACACTGAAGCTTTCTTT.

The chain combines TRBV5-5 with TRBJ2-1, with D maybe TRBD1 (6 bases). V lost 1 base to trimming and J lost 5 bases, with 19 bases between them. Germline V gives CDR1 SGHKS, CDR2 YYEKEE (reference sequence). This CDR3 region has 17 residues. The CDR3 loop is CASSLIPPRGNNNEQFF. CDR3 DNA: TGTGCCAGCAGCTTGATCCCGCCAAGGGGGAACAACAATGAGCAGTTCTTC.

The chain couples TRBV6-5 to TRBJ1-2; 7 positions match TRBD1. CDR1 MNHEY and CDR2 SVGAGI come from the germline V gene. This CDR3 region has 14 residues. Trimming at V came to 7 bases and at J to 8 bases, leaving 13 bases not matched to a gene. The CDR3 coding sequence is TGTGCCAGCAACCCAGGGGGACCGCCGGGGGGCTACACCTTC. It encodes CASNPGGPPGGYTF.

This clone was seen more than once but under ten times. The genes are TRBV14 and TRBJ2-7; no clear D gene. This CDR3 comprises 13 residues. V shed 2 bases and J shed 3 bases, with 8 bases lying between them. From germline, CDR1 is SGHDN and CDR2 FVKESK. Here the CDR3 DNA reads TGTGCCAGCAGCCAAAGCAGGATCTACGAGCAGTACTTC. The encoded protein is CASSQSRIYEQYF.

This clone was seen only a few times. V is TRBV6-6 and J is TRBJ1-2, with 7 bases that match TRBD1. Germline trimming cut 6 bases from V and 6 bases from J; bases unmatched to any gene: 7. The CDR3 runs to 13 residues. Germline V gene data show CDR1 as MNHNY and CDR2 as SVGAGI (reference sequence). CDR3 coding DNA: TGTGCCAGCAGAAAACAGGGGTCAGATGGCTACACCTTC. Translated: CASRKQGSDGYTF.

CDR3 coding DNA: TGTGCCAGCAGCTTGCCTGGCGGGTTAAGCACAGATACGCAGTATTTT. Its translation is CASSLPGGLSTDTQYF. The chain joins TRBV5-4 to TRBJ2-3; D possibly corresponds to TRBD2 (5 bases). Germline V gene sequence: CDR1 SGHNT, CDR2 YYREEE (reference sequence). With 1 base removed from V and 0 bases from J, the gap between germline ends came to 12 bases. The CDR3 is 16 amino acids.

The V gene is TRBV6-1, the J gene TRBJ1-4; 10 bases map to TRBD1. The CDR3 length is 15 residues. With V trimmed by 3 bases and J by 6 bases, 4 bases remained unmatched. Looked up from germline, CDR1 is MNHNS and CDR2 is SASEGT. As DNA, the CDR3 is TGTGCCAGCAGTGAGAGGACAGGGGGAGATGAAAAACTGTTTTTT. As protein: CASSERTGGDEKLFF.

As for this clone: This sample includes further DNA sequences coding for the same CDR3. The chain has TRBV3-1 (or the pseudogene TRBV3-2) and TRBJ2-3; 8 positions agree with TRBD2. Losses at the gene ends were 6 bases for V and 0 bases for J; bases not matched to a gene: 5. The CDR3 is 15 residues long. Germline loops: CDR1 LGHDT, CDR2 YNNKEL (reference sequence). The CDR3 loop is CASRLTSGSTDTQYF. In DNA, the CDR3 is TGTGCCAGCAGGCTAACTAGCGGTAGCACAGATACGCAGTATTTT.

The chain is built from TRBV28 and TRBJ2-7, with D perhaps matching TRBD1 (5 bases). CDR3 length: 16 residues. CDR1 MDHEN and CDR2 SYDVKM come from the germline V gene. V lost 5 bases to trimming and J lost 0 bases, with 17 bases between them. As DNA, the CDR3 is TGTGCCAGCAGTATCTCATTACAGGTTAGCTCCTACGAGCAGTACTTC. Protein sequence: CASSISLQVSSYEQYF.

The genes are TRBV3-1 (or the pseudogene TRBV3-2) and TRBJ2-1, with D possibly matching TRBD1 (5 bases). CDR1 and CDR2 (germline): LGHDT, YNNKEL (reference sequence). Between the trimmed V and J ends, which lost 3 bases and 7 bases, there was a span of 13 bases. This CDR3 is built from 14 residues. CDR3 sequence: CASSHYQPGNEQFF. CDR3 DNA: TGTGCCAGCAGCCATTACCAGCCAGGGAATGAGCAGTTCTTC.

The chain recombines TRBV21-1 with TRBJ2-6; the tabulated D call, TRBD1, remains unverified against the DNA. TRBV21-1 is listed as a pseudogene. The CDR3 is 17 residues long. The CDR3 loop is CASEDRDNLLGANVLTF. The CDR3 nucleotides are TGTGCCAGCGAGGACAGGGACAACCTTTTGGGGGCCAACGTCCTGACTTTC.

The V gene is TRBV7-9, the J gene TRBJ2-3; D unclear. The CDR3 spans 17 residues. The ends were cut back, 5 bases at V and 2 bases at J, with 20 bases in the middle. The germline V gene has CDR1 SEHNR and CDR2 FQNEAQ (reference sequence). The CDR3 sequence: CASSVARGRRFTDTQYF. The CDR3 DNA is TGTGCCAGCAGCGTGGCTCGAGGTAGACGGTTCACAGATACGCAGTATTTT.

V and J are TRBV5-6 and TRBJ2-7, with 9 bases identical to TRBD1. V gave up 4 bases and J gave up 4 bases; unmatched junction bases: 6. The germline V gene encodes CDR1 SGHDT and CDR2 YYEEEE. This CDR3 spans 14 amino acids. CDR3 DNA sequence: TGTGCCAGCAGCCCGGGGACAGGGCTTTACGAGCAGTACTTC. Amino acids: CASSPGTGLYEQYF.